A single sample is the source of the 24 T cell receptor beta chains below, sequenced in a study of T cells after somatic rescue of genetic block. Here immunoSEQ multiplex PCR was the method, and the copy in TCRdb shows in-frame clones only, minus some. The table has 55,000 to 75,000 clones, roughly 92% seen once. Source material: peripheral blood mononuclear cells (PBMCs). These receptors originate from a man aged 40-49 years.

J is TRBJ1-2 and V is TRBV27; D may be TRBD1 (5 bases). CDR3 size: 13 residues. From germline, CDR1 is MNHEY and CDR2 SMNVEV (reference sequence). V dropped 4 bases and J dropped 4 bases, with 10 bases sitting between them. CDR3 protein: CASSWGRSYGYTF. CDR3 DNA sequence: TGTGCCAGCAGTTGGGGACGTTCCTATGGCTACACCTTC.

The chain couples TRBV11-1 to TRBJ2-5, with a possible D match to TRBD1 (6 bases). This CDR3 region has 14 residues. From germline, CDR1 is SGHAT and CDR2 FQDESV (reference sequence). V was trimmed by 5 bases and J by 7 bases, leaving 17 bases between them. The CDR3 protein is CASSPGQLDGTQYF. CDR3 DNA: TGTGCCAGCAGCCCCGGACAGCTGGATGGGACCCAGTACTTC.

V and J are TRBV6-1 and TRBJ2-2; D unclear. The CDR3 extends over 13 amino acids. Per germline, CDR1 MNHNS and CDR2 SASEGT. The ends were cut back, 8 bases at V and 2 bases at J, with 9 bases in the middle. CDR3 nucleotides: TGTGCCAGCTATCGAAAAAACACCGGGGAGCTGTTTTTT. It codes for CASYRKNTGELFF.

The chain is built from TRBV30 and TRBJ1-4; no reliable D call. V was clipped by 0 bases and J by 1 base, with 0 bases between them. The CDR3 has 12 residues. Germline CDR1 GTSNPN, CDR2 SVGIG (reference sequence). The CDR3 region is CAWSVTNEKLFF. As DNA, the CDR3 is TGTGCCTGGAGTGTAACTAATGAAAAACTGTTTTTT.

The V gene is TRBV19, the J gene TRBJ2-7; tentative D call: TRBD2 (7 bases). Trimming took 7 bases from V and 4 from J, leaving 20 bases between them. Germline V gene data show CDR1 as LNHDA and CDR2 as SQIVND (reference sequence). This CDR3 spans 15 amino acids. CDR3 sequence (DNA): TGTGCCAGTACCCCAATCGGCGGGGGCGGTTACGAGCAGTACTTC. This translates into CASTPIGGGGYEQYF.

The chain links TRBV6-6 to TRBJ1-2, with D unclear. Germline values: CDR1 MNHNY, CDR2 SVGAGI (reference sequence). The ends were cut back, 5 bases at V and 3 bases at J, with 13 bases in the middle. The CDR3 is made up of 14 amino acids. The CDR3 region has the DNA TGTGCCAGCAGTCTACTAGCCGGAGACTATGGCTACACCTTC. This gives the protein CASSLLAGDYGYTF.

J is TRBJ1-1 and V is TRBV30; D possibly corresponds to TRBD1 (5 bases). V lost 5 bases and J lost 1, with 14 bases in between. Germline values: CDR1 GTSNPN, CDR2 SVGIG (reference sequence). This CDR3 is built from 14 residues. The CDR3 nucleotides read TGTGCCTGGTCCTTCTTGGGGACGAACACTGAAGCTTTCTTT. Its translation: CAWSFLGTNTEAFF.

This clone was seen a few times. The chain uses TRBV18 and TRBJ2-7, with 11 nucleotides matching TRBD1. In germline, CDR1 is KGHSH, CDR2 LQKENI. J lost 2 bases, V lost 3 bases, and 0 bases had no gene match. CDR3 length: 14 residues. CDR3 sequence reads: CASSPGQGAYEQYF. In DNA, the CDR3 is TGTGCCAGCTCACCGGGACAGGGGGCCTACGAGCAGTACTTC.

The chain links TRBV5-1 to TRBJ1-3; D is unclear. Trimming shortened V by 0 bases and J by 0 bases, and 7 bases separated the two germline ends. The CDR3 sequence is 15 residues long. Germline V CDR1 and CDR2: SGHRS, YFSETQ. The CDR3: CASSLGGRSGNTIYF. CDR3 bases: TGCGCCAGCAGCTTGGGCGGGCGCTCTGGAAACACCATATATTTT.

The chain has TRBV11-2 and TRBJ1-1; D gene ambiguous. Germline V gene lookup returns CDR1 SGHAT and CDR2 FQNNGV. The germline V and J ends were trimmed by 1 base and 1 base, with 7 bases remaining between them. The CDR3 loop spans 14 amino acids. CDR3 in DNA: TGTGCCAGCAGCTTAGCTCCAGGGAACACTGAAGCTTTCTTT. Translated, it gives CASSLAPGNTEAFF.

In DNA form, the CDR3 reads TGTGCCGGCGGGCAGGGGGATTCTGGAAACACCATATATTTT. Residues: CAGGQGDSGNTIYF. This rearrangement joins TRBV10-3 to TRBJ1-3; 7 positions match TRBD1. This CDR3 is 14 amino acids long. After removal of 11 bases from V and 1 base from J, the junction contained 8 bases not matched to a gene. Germline V CDR1 and CDR2: ENHRY, SYGVKD.

V gene TRBV7-9 combines with J gene TRBJ2-1; 7 positions match TRBD2. J was trimmed by 5 bases and V by 5 bases; bases with no gene match: 12. Germline-derived CDR1 and CDR2 are SEHNR and FQNEAQ (reference sequence). CDR3 length: 16 residues. CDR3 sequence: CASSGPPSGIDNEQFF. The CDR3, as DNA: TGTGCCAGCAGCGGGCCCCCTAGCGGCATCGACAATGAGCAGTTCTTC. The full variable domain, rest sourced from reference TRBV7-9 and TRBJ2-1, is DTGVSQNPRHKITKRGQNVTFRCDPISEHNRLYWYRQTLGQGPEFLTYFQNEAQLEKSRLLSDRFSAERPKGSFSTLEIQRTEQGDSAMYLCASSGPPSGIDNEQFFGPGTRLTVL.

The DNA for the CDR3 is TGTGCCAGCAGATCTACAGGGGGGACAGATACGCAGTATTTT. Residues: CASRSTGGTDTQYF. The rearrangement uses TRBV2 and TRBJ2-3, with 8 bases identical to TRBD1. The CDR3 sequence is 14 residues long. The junction had 5 bases not matched to a gene; V was cut back by 6 bases and J by 3 bases. Germline CDR1 SNHLY, CDR2 FYNNEI.

Here the CDR3 reads CASSSGTEGMNTEAFF. DNA for the CDR3: TGTGCCAGCAGCTCCGGGACAGAGGGGATGAACACTGAAGCTTTCTTT. V and J are TRBV7-2 and TRBJ1-1, with 7 bases that match TRBD1. Germline V lookup: CDR1 SGHTA, CDR2 FQGNSA. Trimming cost V 4 bases and J 0 bases; bases outside gene matches: 8. This CDR3 contains 16 residues.

The chain employs TRBV7-2 and TRBJ2-4; no firm D call. CDR3 length equals 16 residues. Trimming stripped 3 bases from V and 2 bases from J, with 14 bases between. CDR1 SGHTA and CDR2 FQGNSA come from the germline V gene. The CDR3 protein is CASSFPSTTTKNIQYF. The CDR3 coding sequence is TGTGCCAGCAGCTTCCCCTCAACTACGACCAAAAACATTCAGTACTTC.

The rearrangement uses TRBV7-9 and TRBJ1-2, with 8 bases matching TRBD1. Trimming took 5 bases from V and 7 from J; bases not matched to a gene: 6. The V gene's germline CDR1 is SEHNR and CDR2 FQNEAQ (reference sequence). The CDR3 runs to 13 residues. The CDR3 here is CASSPRGRVGYTF. In DNA, the CDR3 is TGTGCCAGCAGCCCCAGGGGGCGAGTTGGCTACACCTTC.

V gene TRBV4-1 combines with J gene TRBJ1-2; D unclear. The V gene's germline CDR1 is MGHRA and CDR2 YSYEKL. The CDR3 has 13 residues. V lost 2 bases, J lost 4 bases, and 8 bases lay in between. CDR3 in DNA: TGCGCCAGCAGCCAAATAGGGAGCTATGGCTACACCTTC. Residues: CASSQIGSYGYTF.

V is TRBV9 and J is TRBJ2-7, with D perhaps TRBD2 (6 bases). CDR1 SGDLS and CDR2 YYNGEE come from the germline V gene. There are 15 residues in the CDR3. V was pared by 0 bases and J by 0 bases, with 10 bases between. The CDR3 loop is CASSVVAGSSYEQYF. The CDR3 DNA follows: TGTGCCAGCAGCGTAGTGGCGGGGAGCTCCTACGAGCAGTACTTC.

The chain is built from TRBV5-1 and TRBJ2-3; D is uncertain. This CDR3 has 13 amino acids. Germline values: CDR1 SGHRS, CDR2 YFSETQ. V gave up 0 bases and J gave up 4 bases, with 6 bases separating them. CDR3 sequence: CASSLGPSDTQYF. CDR3 nucleotide sequence: TGCGCCAGCAGCTTGGGCCCGTCAGATACGCAGTATTTT. Drawing the rest from reference TRBV5-1 and TRBJ2-3, the complete variable domain is KAGVTQTPRYLIKTRGQQVTLSCSPISGHRSVSWYQQTPGQGLQFLFEYFSETQRNKGNFPGRFSGRQFSNSRSEMNVSTLELGDSALYLCASSLGPSDTQYFGPGTRLTVL.

The V gene is TRBV6-5, the J gene TRBJ2-7; weak D call: TRBD1 (6 bases). CDR1 and CDR2 (germline): MNHEY, SVGAGI. V was shortened by 6 bases and J by 5 bases, with 20 bases between the two germline ends. This CDR3 region has 15 residues. The CDR3: CASRSLGRDIDEQYF. The CDR3 DNA reads as TGTGCCAGCAGATCACTCGGACGGGACATAGACGAGCAGTACTTC.

This chain joins TRBV7-2 and TRBJ2-5, with D hard to call. The ends were cut back, 5 bases at V and 1 base at J, with 11 bases in the middle. The CDR3 length is 14 residues. CDR1 is SGHTA, CDR2 FQGNSA, per germline. This CDR3 reads CASSRALLQETQYF. Written as DNA, the CDR3 is TGTGCCAGCAGCCGCGCTCTCCTCCAAGAGACCCAGTACTTC.

The sample holds one count of this clone. The chain is built from TRBV13 and TRBJ2-1, with D unresolved. Per the germline V gene, CDR1 is PRHDT and CDR2 is FYEKMQ (reference sequence). This CDR3 comprises 14 residues. Trimming removed 0 bases from V and 3 bases from J, with 6 bases in between. In DNA form, the CDR3 reads TGTGCCAGCAGCTTAGGAACAAACTACAATGAGCAGTTCTTC. Its translation is CASSLGTNYNEQFF.

This clone was detected only once. The chain links TRBV10-3 to TRBJ1-4, with TRBD1 as a possible D gene (6 bases). With 7 bases removed from V and 8 bases from J, the gap between germline ends came to 17 bases. Germline V gene data show CDR1 as ENHRY and CDR2 as SYGVKD. The CDR3 extends over 14 amino acids. CDR3: CAINQHGTGEKLFF. In DNA form, the CDR3 reads TGTGCCATCAATCAGCACGGAACAGGGGAAAAACTGTTTTTT.

V usage is TRBV5-1 and J usage is TRBJ1-1; D gene unclear. V dropped 0 bases and J dropped 8 bases, with 5 bases sitting between them. The CDR3 contains 11 residues. The germline V gene has CDR1 SGHRS and CDR2 YFSETQ. The CDR3 nucleotides read TGCGCCAGCAGCTTGGGCCACGAAGCTTTCTTT. Its translation is CASSLGHEAFF.